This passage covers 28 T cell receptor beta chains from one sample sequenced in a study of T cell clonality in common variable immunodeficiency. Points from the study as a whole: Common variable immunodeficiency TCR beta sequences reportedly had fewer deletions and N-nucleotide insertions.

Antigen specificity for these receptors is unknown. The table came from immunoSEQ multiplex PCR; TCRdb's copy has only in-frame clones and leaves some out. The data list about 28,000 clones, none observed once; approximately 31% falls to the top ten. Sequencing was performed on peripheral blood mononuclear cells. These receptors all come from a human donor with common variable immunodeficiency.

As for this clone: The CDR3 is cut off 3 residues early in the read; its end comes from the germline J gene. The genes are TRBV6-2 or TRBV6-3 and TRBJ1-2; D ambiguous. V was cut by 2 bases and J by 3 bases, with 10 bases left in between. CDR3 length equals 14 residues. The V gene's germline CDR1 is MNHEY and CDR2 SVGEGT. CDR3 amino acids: CASSYPLGDYGYTF. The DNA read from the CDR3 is TGTGCCAGCAGTTACCCTTTGGGCGACTATGGC.

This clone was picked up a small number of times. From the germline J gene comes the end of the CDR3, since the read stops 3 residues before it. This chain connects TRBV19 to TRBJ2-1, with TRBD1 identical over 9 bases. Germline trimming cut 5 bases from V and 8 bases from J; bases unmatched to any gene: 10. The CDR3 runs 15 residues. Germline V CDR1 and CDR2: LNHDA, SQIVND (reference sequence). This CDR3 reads CASSRDRATGHEQFF. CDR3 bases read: TGTGCCAGTAGTCGGGACAGGGCGACCGGGCATGAG. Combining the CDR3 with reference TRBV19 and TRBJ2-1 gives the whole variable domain DGGITQSPKYLFRKEGQNVTLSCEQNLNHDAMYWYRQDPGQGLRLIYYSQIVNDFQKGDIAEGYSVSREKKESFPLTVTSAQKNPTAFYLCASSRDRATGHEQFFGPGTRLTVL.

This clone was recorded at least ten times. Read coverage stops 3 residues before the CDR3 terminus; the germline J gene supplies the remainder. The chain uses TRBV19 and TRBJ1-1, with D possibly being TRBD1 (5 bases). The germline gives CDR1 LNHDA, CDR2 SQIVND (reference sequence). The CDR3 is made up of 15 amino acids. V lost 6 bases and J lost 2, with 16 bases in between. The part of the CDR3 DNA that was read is TGTGCCAGTAGGGAACTACAGAGGGGAAACACTGAA. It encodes CASRELQRGNTE. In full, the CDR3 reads CASRELQRGNTEAFF.

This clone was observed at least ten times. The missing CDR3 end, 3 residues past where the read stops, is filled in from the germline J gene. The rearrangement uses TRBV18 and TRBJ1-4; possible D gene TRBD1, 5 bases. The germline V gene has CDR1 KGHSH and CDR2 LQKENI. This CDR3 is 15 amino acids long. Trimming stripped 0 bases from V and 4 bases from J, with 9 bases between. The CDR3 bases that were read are TGTGCCAGCTCACCACCGGGGCAGGTTAATGAAAAA. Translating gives CASSPPGQVNEK. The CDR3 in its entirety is CASSPPGQVNEKLFF.

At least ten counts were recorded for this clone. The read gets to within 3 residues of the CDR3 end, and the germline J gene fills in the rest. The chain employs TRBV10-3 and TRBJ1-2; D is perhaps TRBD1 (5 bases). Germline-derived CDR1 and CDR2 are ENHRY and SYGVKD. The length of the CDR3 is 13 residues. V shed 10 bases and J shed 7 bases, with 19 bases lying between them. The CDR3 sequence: CATEATGESGYTF. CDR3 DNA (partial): TGTGCCACGGAGGCGACGGGGGAGAGTGGC.

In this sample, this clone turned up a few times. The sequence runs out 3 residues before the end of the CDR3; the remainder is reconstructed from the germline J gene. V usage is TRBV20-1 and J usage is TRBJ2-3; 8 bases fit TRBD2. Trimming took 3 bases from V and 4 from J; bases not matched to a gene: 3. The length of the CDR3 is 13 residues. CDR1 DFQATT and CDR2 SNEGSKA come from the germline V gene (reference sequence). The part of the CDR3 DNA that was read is TGCAGTGCTAGCGGGGGGGCCGCAGATACG. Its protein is CSASGGAADT. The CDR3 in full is CSASGGAADTQYF.

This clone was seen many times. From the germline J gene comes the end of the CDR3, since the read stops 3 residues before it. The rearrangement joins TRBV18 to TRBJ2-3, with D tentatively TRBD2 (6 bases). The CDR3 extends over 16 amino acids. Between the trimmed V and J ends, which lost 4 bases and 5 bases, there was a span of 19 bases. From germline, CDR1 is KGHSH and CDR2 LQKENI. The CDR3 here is CASSLGASVGGDTQYF. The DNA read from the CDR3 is TGTGCCAGCTCACTTGGCGCTAGCGTGGGGGGAGATACG.

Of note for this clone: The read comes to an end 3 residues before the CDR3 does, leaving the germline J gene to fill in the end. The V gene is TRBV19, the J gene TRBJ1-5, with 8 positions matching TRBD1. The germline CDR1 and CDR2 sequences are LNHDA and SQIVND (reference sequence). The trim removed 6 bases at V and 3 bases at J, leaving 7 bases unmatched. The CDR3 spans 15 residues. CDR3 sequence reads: CASREDRVVNQPQHF. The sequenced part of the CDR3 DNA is TGTGCCAGTAGGGAGGACAGGGTCGTCAATCAGCCC.

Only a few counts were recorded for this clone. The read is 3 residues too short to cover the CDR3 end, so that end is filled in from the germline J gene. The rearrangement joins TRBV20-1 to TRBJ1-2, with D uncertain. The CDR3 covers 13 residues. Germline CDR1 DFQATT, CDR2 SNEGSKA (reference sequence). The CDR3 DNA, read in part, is TGCAGTGCTAGAGACGGGGTGCGGGGAGGC. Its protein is CSARDGVRGG. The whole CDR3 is CSARDGVRGGYTF.

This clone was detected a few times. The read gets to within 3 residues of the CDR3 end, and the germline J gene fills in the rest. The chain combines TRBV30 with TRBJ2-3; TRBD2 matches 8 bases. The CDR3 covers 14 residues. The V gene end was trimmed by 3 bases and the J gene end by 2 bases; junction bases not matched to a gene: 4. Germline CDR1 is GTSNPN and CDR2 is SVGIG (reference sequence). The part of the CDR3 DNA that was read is TGTGCCTGGAGCGGGGGGGATTACACAGATACG. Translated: CAWSGGDYTDT. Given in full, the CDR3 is CAWSGGDYTDTQYF. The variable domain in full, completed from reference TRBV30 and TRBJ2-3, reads SQTIHQWPATLVQPVGSPLSLECTVEGTSNPNLYWYRQAAGRGLQLLFYSVGIGQISSEVPQNLSASRPQDRQFILSSKKLLLSDSGFYLCAWSGGDYTDTQYFGPGTRLTVL.

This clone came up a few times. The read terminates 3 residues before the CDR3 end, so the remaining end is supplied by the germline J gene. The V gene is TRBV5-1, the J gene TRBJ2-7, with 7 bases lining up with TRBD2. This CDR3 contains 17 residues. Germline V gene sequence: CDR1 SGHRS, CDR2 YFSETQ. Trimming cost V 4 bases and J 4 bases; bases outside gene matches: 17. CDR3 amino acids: CASSAPEGSGSIYEQYF. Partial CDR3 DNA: TGCGCCAGCAGCGCCCCAGAGGGTAGCGGGTCTATATACGAG. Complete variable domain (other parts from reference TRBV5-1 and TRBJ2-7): KAGVTQTPRYLIKTRGQQVTLSCSPISGHRSVSWYQQTPGQGLQFLFEYFSETQRNKGNFPGRFSGRQFSNSRSEMNVSTLELGDSALYLCASSAPEGSGSIYEQYFGPGTRLTVT.

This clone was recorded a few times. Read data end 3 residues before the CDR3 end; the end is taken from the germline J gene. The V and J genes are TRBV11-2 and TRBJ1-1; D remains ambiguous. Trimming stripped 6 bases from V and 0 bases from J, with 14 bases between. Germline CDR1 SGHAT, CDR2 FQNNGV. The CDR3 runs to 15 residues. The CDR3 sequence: CASRELKRVNTEAFF. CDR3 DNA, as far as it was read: TGTGCCAGCAGGGAACTTAAGAGGGTGAACACTGAA.

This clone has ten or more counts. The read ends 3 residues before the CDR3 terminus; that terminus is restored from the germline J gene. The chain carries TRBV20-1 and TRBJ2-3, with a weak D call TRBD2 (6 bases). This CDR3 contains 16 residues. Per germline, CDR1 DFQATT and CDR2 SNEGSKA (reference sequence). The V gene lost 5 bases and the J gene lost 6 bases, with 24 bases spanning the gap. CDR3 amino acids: CSASMARDWRSDTQYF. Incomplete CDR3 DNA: TGCAGTGCTTCGATGGCACGGGACTGGAGATCTGATACG.

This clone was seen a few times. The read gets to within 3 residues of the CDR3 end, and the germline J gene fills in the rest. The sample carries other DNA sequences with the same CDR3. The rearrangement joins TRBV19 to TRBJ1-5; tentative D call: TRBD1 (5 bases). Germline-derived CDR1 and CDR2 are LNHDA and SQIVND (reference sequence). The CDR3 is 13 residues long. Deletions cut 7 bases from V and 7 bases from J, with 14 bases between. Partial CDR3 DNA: TGTGCCAGTATGGGGGGGATGGGGCAGCCC. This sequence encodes CASMGGMGQP. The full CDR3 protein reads CASMGGMGQPQHF.

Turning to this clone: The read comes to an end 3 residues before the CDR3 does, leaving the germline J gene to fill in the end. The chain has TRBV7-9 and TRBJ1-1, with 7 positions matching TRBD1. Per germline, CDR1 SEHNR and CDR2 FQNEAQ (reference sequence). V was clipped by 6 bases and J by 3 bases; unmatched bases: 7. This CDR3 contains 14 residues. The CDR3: CASRSGTADTEAFF. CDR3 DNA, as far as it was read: TGTGCCAGCAGGAGCGGGACAGCGGACACTGAA. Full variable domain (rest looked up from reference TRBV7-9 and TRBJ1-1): DTGVSQNPRHKITKRGQNVTFRCDPISEHNRLYWYRQTLGQGPEFLTYFQNEAQLEKSRLLSDRFSAERPKGSFSTLEIQRTEQGDSAMYLCASRSGTADTEAFFGQGTRLTVV.

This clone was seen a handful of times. The sequenced part of the CDR3 DNA is TGTGCCAGCAGGAGCATGTACGAG. This encodes CASRSMYE. The full CDR3 reads CASRSMYEQYF. The V call is TRBV2, the J call TRBJ2-7; D unresolved. The read ends 3 residues early relative to the CDR3; the germline J gene fills the gap. The CDR3 runs 11 residues. Trimming pared 6 bases from V and 4 bases from J, leaving 7 bases between. In germline, CDR1 is SNHLY, CDR2 FYNNEI.

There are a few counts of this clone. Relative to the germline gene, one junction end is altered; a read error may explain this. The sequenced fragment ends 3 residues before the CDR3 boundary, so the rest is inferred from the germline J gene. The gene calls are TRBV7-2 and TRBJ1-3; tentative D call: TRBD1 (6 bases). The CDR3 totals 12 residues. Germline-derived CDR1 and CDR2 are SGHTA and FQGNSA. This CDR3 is CASSLQGSTIYF. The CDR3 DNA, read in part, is TGTGCCAGCAGCCTACAGGGAAGCACC.

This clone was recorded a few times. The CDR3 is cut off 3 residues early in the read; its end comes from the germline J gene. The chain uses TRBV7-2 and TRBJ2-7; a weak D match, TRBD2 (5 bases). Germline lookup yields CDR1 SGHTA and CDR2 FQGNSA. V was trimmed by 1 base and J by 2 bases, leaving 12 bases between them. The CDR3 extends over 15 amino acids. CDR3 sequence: CASSLGGSSTYEQYF. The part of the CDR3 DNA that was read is TGTGCCAGCAGCTTAGGCGGGTCCTCCACCTACGAG.

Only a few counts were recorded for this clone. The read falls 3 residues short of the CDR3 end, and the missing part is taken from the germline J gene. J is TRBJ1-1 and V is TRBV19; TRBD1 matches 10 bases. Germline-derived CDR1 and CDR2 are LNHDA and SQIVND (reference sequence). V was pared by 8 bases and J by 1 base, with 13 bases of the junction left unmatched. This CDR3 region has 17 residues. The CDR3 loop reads CASPPQRQGAGNTEAFF. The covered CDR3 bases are TGTGCCAGTCCCCCCCAAAGACAGGGGGCCGGGAACACTGAA.

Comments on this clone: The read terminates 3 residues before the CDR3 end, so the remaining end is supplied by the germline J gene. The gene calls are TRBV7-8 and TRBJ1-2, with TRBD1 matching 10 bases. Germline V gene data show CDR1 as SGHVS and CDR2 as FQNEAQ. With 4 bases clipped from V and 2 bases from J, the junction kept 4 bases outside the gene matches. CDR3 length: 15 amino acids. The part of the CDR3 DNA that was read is TGTGCCAGCAGCTCCGACAGGGGGCTCAACTATGGC. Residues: CASSSDRGLNYG. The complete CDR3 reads CASSSDRGLNYGYTF.

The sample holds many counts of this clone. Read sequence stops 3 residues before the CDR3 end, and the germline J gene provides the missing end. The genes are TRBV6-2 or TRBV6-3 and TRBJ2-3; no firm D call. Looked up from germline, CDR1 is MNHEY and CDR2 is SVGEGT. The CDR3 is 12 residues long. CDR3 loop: CASRGSSIAQYF. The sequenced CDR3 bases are TGTGCCAGCAGGGGCAGCTCTATAGCG.

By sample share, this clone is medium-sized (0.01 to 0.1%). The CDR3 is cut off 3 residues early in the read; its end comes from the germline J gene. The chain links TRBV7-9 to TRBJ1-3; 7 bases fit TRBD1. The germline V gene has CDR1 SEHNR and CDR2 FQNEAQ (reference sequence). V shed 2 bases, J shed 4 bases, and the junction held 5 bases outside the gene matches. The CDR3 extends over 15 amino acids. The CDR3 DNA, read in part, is TGTGCCAGCAGCTTATCAGGGACAGTAGGAAACACC. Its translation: CASSLSGTVGNT. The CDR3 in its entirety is CASSLSGTVGNTIYF.

Incomplete CDR3 DNA: TGTGCCAGCAGCTCGAAGACAGGGGGATTGGGAAAA. It codes for CASSSKTGGLGK. The complete CDR3 sequence is CASSSKTGGLGKLFF. This sequence joins TRBV13 and TRBJ1-4; 9 bases match TRBD1. The read comes to an end 3 residues before the CDR3 does, leaving the germline J gene to fill in the end. The germline V gene has CDR1 PRHDT and CDR2 FYEKMQ (reference sequence). The V and J ends lost 4 bases and 10 bases, in that order; junction bases with no gene match: 10. The CDR3 totals 15 residues. Variable domain in full (rest from reference TRBV13 and TRBJ1-4): AAGVIQSPRHLIKEKRETATLKCYPIPRHDTVYWYQQGPGQDPQFLISFYEKMQSDKGSIPDRFSAQQFSDYHSELNMSSLELGDSALYFCASSSKTGGLGKLFFGSGTQLSVL.

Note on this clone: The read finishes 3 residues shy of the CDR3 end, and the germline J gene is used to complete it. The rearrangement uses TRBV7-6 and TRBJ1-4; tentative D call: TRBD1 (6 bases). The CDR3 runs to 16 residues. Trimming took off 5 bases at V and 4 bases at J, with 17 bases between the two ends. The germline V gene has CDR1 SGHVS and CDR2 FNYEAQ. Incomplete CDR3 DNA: TGTGCCAGCAGCCCAGCGACACAGGGACGTAATGAAAAA. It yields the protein CASSPATQGRNEK. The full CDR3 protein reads CASSPATQGRNEKLFF.

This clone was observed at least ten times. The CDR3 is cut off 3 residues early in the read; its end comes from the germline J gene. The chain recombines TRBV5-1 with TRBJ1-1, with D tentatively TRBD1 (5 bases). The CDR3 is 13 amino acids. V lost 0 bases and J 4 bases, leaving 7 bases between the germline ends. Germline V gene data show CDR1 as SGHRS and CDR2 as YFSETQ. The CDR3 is CASSLEQGTEAFF. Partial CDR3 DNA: TGCGCCAGCAGCTTGGAGCAGGGCACTGAA.

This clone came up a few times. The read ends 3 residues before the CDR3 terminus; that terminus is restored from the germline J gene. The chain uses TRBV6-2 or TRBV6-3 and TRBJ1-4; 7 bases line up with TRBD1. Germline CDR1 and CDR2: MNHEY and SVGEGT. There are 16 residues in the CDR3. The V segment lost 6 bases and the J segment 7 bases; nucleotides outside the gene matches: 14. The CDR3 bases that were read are TGTGCCAGCAGGGCAGGAACCGGGACAGACCCTGAAAAA. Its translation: CASRAGTGTDPEK. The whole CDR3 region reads CASRAGTGTDPEKLFF.

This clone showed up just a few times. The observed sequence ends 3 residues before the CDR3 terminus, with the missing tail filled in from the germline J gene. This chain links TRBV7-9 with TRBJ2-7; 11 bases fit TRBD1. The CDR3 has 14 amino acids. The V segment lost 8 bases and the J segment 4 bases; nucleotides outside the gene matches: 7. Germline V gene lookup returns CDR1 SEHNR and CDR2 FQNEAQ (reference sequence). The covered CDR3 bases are TGTGCCAGCTGGGACGGACAGGGGGCTTACGAG. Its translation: CASWDGQGAYE. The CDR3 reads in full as CASWDGQGAYEQYF. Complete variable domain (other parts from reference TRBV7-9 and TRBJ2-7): DTGVSQNPRHKITKRGQNVTFRCDPISEHNRLYWYRQTLGQGPEFLTYFQNEAQLEKSRLLSDRFSAERPKGSFSTLEIQRTEQGDSAMYLCASWDGQGAYEQYFGPGTRLTVT.

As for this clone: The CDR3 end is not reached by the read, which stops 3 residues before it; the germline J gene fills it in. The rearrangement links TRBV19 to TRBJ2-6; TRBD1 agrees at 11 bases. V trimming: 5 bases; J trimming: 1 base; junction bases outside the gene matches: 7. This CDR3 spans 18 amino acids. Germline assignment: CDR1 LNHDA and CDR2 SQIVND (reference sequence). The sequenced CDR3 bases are TGTGCCAGTAGTGAGAGGGGACAGGGGGAGTCTGGGGCCAACGTC. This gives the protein CASSERGQGESGANV. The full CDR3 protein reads CASSERGQGESGANVLTF.